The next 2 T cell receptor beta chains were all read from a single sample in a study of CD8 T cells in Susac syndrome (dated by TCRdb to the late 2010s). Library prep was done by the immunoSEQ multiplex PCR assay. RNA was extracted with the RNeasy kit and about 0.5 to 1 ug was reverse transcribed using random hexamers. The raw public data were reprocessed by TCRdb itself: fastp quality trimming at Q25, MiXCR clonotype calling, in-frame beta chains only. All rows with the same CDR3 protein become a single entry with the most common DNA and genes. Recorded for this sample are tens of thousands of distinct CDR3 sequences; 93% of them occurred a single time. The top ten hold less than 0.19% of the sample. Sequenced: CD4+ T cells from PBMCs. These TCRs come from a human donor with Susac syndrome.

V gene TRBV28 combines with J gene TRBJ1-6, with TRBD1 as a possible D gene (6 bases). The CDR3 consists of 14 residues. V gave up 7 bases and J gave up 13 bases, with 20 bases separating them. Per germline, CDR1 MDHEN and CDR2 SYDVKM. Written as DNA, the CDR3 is TGTGCCAGCACCCGGGACACAATATCCTCCCCCCTCCACTTT. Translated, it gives CASTRDTISSPLHF.

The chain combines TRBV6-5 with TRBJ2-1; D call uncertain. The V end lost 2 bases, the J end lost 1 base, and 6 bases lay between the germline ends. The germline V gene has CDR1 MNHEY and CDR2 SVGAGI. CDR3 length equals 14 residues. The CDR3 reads CASSYRQSYNEQFF. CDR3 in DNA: TGTGCCAGCAGTTACCGGCAGTCCTACAATGAGCAGTTCTTC.